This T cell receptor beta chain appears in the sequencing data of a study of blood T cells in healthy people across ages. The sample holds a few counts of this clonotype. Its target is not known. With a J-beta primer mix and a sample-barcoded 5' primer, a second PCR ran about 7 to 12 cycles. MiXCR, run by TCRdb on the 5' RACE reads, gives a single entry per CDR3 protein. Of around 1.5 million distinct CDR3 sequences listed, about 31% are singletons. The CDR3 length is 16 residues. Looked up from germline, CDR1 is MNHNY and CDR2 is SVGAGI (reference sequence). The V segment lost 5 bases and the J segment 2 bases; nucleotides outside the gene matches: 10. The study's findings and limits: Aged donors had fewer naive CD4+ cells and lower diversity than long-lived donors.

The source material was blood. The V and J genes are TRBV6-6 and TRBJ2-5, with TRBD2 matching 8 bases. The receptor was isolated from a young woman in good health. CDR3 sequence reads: CASSTGGGPSQETQYF. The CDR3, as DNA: TGTGCCAGCAGTACGGGAGGGGGGCCCTCACAAGAGACCCAGTACTTC.